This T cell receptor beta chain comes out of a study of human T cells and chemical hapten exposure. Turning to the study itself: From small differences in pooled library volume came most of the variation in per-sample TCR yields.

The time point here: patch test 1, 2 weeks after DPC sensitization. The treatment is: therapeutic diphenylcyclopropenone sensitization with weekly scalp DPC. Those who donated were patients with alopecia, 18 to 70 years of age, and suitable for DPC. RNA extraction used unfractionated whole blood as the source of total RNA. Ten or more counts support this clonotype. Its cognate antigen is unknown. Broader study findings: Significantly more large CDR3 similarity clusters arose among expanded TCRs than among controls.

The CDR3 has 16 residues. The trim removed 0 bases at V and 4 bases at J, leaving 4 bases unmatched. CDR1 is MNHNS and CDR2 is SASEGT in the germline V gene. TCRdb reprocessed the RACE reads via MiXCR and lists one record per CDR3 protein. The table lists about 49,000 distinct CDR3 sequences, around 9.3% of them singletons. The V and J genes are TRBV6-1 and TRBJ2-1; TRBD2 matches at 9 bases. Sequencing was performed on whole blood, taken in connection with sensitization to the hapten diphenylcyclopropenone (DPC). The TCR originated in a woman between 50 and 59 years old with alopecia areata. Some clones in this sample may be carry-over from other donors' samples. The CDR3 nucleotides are TGTGCCAGCAGTGAAGCAGAAACTAGCGGGTACAATGAGCAGTTCTTC. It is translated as CASSEAETSGYNEQFF.